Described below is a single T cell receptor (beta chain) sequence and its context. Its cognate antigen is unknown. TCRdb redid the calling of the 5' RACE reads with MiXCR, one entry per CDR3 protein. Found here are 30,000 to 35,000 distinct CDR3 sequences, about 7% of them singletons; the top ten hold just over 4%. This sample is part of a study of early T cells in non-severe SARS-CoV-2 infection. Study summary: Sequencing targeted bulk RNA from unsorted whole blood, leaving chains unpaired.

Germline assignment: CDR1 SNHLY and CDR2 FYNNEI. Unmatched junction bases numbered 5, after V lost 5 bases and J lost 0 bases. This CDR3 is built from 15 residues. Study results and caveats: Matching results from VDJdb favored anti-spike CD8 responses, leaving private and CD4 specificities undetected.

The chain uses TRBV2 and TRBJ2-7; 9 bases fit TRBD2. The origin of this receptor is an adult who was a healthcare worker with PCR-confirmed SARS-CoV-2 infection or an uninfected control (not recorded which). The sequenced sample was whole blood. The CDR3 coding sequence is TGTGCCAGCAGTCGAGCGGGAGGTTCCTCCTACGAGCAGTACTTC. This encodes CASSRAGGSSYEQYF.